The text below deals with one TCR beta chain. No cognate antigen has been identified for it. The input lacks base qualities; no much larger clone sits a single base away. The sample comes from a study of response to subunit inactivated influenza vaccine (dated by TCRdb to 2016 to 2019). As for the study more broadly: Deep quantitative profiling of the T cell receptor repertoire was used in the study to follow responses to a trivalent subunit inactivated influenza vaccine.

The study at large found these results: It was suggested by the authors that each seasonal influenza vaccination may recruit only a limited number of new T cells.

There are 12 amino acids in the CDR3, from cysteine to phenylalanine inclusive. Only the CDR3 DNA stays, 36 bases, in frame from base 1. The germline V gene supplies CDR1 SGHDN and CDR2 FVKESK. V is cut by 5 bases and J by 5 bases, and the space between the germline ends is 7 bases. Libraries were built with RT-PCR. Sequencing used an Illumina HiSeq 2500. Through fastp at Q25 and MiXCR, TCRdb rebuilt clones from the public reads, retaining in-frame beta chains. For every CDR3 protein sequence, its rows merge into one entry that carries the most common genes and DNA. This sample gives over 800,000 distinct CDR3 sequences in total; about 20% of them show up just once. Of the sample, approximately 10% is held by the ten largest clones.

This clonotype was sampled from a man aged 45 to 65 who received an inactivated influenza vaccine. Donor details come from another sample of the same person, matched by shared clones. Specimen: PBMCs from blood, collected 5 days after vaccination. The chain employs TRBV14 and TRBJ2-4; the D gene assignment is ambiguous. The CDR3 amino acid sequence is: CASSSAENIQYF. In nucleotides, the sequence is TGTGCCAGCAGCTCTGCGGAAAACATTCAGTACTTC.